Sequencing of this T cell receptor (beta chain) was carried out in a study of Graves' ophthalmopathy and Graves' hyperthyroidism. This clonotype was detected many times. Using RNA transcripts, the TCR beta CDR3 regions were amplified. The first round was an RT-PCR with HTBI primers, and the second round was a multiplex PCR. TCRdb called the multiplex PCR reads again in MiXCR, with one record for every CDR3 protein. The sample lists about 400,000 distinct CDR3 sequences; around 19% were seen once. With V trimmed by 3 bases and J by 6 bases, 1 base remained unmatched. Per the germline V gene, CDR1 is LGHNA and CDR2 is YNFKEQ. The CDR3 is made up of 12 amino acids. Where ophthalmopathy was present, donors had moderate-to-severe activity, CAS ≥3, NOSPECS ≥4 and duration under 3 months.

This receptor was identified in a woman aged 18-30 years with Graves' ophthalmopathy. The sequenced sample consisted of peripheral blood. The V and J genes are TRBV4-2 and TRBJ2-7; 8 bases match TRBD1. The CDR3, as DNA: TGTGCCAGCAGCCATACAGGGGGCGAGCAGTACTTC. It translates to CASSHTGGEQYF.